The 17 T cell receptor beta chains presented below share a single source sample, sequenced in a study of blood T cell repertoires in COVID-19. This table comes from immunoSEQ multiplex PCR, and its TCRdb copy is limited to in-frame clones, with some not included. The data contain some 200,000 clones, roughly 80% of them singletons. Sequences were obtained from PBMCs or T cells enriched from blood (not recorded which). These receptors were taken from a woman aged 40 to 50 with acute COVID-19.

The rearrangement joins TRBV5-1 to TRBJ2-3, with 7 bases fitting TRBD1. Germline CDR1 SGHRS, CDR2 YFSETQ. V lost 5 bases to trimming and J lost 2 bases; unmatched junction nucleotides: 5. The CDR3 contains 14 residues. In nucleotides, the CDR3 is TGCGCCAGCAGGCTGACAGGGTTCACAGATACGCAGTATTTT. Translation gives CASRLTGFTDTQYF.

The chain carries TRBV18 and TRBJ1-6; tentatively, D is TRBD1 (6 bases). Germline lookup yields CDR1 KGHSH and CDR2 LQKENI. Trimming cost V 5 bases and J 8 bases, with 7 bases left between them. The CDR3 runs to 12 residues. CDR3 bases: TGTGCCAGCTCATCAGGGGATTCACCCCTCCACTTT. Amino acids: CASSSGDSPLHF.

Written as DNA, the CDR3 is TGTGCCAGCACCCCCCCTGGTACCATTATATACATGAATGAGCAGTTCTTC. Residues: CASTPPGTIIYMNEQFF. This sequence joins TRBV5-8 and TRBJ2-1; D uncertain. CDR1 is SGHTS and CDR2 is YDEGEE in the germline V gene. Trimming took off 6 bases at V and 7 bases at J, with 26 bases between the two ends. The CDR3 sequence is 17 residues long.

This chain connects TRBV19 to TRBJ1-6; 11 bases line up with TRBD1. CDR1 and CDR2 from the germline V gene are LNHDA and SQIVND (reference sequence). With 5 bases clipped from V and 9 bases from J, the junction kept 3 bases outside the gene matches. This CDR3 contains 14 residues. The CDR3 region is CASSLGTGGSPLHF. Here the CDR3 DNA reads TGTGCCAGTAGTCTTGGGACAGGGGGTTCACCCCTCCACTTT.

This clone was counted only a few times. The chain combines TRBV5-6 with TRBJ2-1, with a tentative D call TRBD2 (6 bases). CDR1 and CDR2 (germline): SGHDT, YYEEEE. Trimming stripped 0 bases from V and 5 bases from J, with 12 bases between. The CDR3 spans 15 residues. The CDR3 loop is CASSLGAGRNNEQFF. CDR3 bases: TGTGCCAGCAGCTTGGGTGCGGGAAGGAACAATGAGCAGTTCTTC.

CDR3 sequence reads: CASSLLGEGHNEQFF. DNA for the CDR3: TGTGCCAGCAGTTTATTAGGGGAGGGGCACAATGAGCAGTTCTTC. This chain uses TRBV27 with TRBJ2-1, with 7 bases lining up with TRBD2. Germline V gene lookup returns CDR1 MNHEY and CDR2 SMNVEV (reference sequence). V gave up 1 base and J gave up 5 bases; unmatched junction bases: 5. This CDR3 contains 15 residues.

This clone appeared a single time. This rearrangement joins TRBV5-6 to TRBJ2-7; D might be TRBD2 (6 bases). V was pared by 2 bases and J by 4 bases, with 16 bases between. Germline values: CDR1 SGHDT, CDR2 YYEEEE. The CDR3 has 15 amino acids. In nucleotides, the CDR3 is TGTGCCAGCAGCTTAGAAGCGGGCCCTTTTTACGAGCAGTACTTC. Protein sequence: CASSLEAGPFYEQYF.

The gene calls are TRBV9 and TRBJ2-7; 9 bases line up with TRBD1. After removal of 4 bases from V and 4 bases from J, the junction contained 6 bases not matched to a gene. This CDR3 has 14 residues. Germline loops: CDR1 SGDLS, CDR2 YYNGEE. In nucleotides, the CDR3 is TGTGCCAGCAGCCCCCAGACAGGGGGGTACGAGCAGTACTTC. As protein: CASSPQTGGYEQYF.

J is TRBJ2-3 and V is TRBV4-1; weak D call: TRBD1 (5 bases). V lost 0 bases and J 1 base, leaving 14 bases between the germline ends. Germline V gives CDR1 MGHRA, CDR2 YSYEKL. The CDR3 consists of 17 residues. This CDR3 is CASSQEDTLPRTDTQYF. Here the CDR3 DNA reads TGCGCCAGCAGCCAAGAGGACACCCTACCGCGCACAGATACGCAGTATTTT.

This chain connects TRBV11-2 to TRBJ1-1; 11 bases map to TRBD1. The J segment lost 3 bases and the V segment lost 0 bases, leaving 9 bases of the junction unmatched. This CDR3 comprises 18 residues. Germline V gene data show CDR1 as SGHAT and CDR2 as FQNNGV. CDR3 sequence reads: CASSLDPFAGQGDTEAFF. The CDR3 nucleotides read TGTGCCAGCAGCTTAGATCCCTTTGCGGGACAGGGGGACACTGAAGCTTTCTTT.

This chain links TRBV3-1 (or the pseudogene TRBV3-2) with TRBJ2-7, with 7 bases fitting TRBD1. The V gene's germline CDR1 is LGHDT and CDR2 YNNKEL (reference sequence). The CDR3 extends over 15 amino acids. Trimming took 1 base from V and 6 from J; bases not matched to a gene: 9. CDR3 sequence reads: CASSQAMTGFSEQYF. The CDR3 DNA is TGTGCCAGCAGCCAAGCGATGACAGGGTTTTCCGAGCAGTACTTC.

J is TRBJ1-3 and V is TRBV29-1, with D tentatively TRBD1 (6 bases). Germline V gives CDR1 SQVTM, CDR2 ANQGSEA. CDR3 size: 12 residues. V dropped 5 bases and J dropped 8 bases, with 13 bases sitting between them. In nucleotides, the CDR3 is TGCAGCGTTAGGACACAGGGCCACACCATATATTTT. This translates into CSVRTQGHTIYF.

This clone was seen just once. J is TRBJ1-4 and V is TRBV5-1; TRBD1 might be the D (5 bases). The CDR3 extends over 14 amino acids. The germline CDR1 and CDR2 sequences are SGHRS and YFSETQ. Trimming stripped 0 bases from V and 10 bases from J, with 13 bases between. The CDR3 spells CASSLEGAGIKLFF. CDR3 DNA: TGCGCCAGCAGCTTGGAAGGGGCAGGAATAAAACTGTTTTTT.

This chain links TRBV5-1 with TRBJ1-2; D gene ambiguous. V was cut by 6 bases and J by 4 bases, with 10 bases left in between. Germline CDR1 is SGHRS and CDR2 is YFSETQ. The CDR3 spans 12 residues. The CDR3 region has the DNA TGCGCCAGCAAAAACGGGATCTATGGCTACACCTTC. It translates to CASKNGIYGYTF.

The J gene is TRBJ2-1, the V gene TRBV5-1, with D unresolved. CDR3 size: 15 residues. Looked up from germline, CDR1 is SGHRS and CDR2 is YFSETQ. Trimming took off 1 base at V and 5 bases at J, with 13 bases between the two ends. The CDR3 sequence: CASSLLSSTNNEQFF. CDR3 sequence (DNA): TGCGCCAGCAGCTTGCTCTCTAGTACTAACAATGAGCAGTTCTTC.

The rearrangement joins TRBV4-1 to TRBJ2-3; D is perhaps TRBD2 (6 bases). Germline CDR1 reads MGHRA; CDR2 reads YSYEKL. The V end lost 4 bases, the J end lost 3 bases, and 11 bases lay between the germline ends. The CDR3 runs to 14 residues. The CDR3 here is CASSPRLGTDTQYF. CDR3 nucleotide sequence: TGCGCCAGCAGCCCCCGACTAGGTACAGATACGCAGTATTTT.

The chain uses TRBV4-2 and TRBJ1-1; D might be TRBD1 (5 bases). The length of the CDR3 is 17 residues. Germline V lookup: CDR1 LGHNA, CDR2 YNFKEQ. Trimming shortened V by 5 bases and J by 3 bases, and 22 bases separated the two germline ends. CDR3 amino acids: CASSITQSGLGDTEAFF. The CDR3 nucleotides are TGTGCCAGCAGCATCACCCAATCGGGACTCGGGGACACTGAAGCTTTCTTT.